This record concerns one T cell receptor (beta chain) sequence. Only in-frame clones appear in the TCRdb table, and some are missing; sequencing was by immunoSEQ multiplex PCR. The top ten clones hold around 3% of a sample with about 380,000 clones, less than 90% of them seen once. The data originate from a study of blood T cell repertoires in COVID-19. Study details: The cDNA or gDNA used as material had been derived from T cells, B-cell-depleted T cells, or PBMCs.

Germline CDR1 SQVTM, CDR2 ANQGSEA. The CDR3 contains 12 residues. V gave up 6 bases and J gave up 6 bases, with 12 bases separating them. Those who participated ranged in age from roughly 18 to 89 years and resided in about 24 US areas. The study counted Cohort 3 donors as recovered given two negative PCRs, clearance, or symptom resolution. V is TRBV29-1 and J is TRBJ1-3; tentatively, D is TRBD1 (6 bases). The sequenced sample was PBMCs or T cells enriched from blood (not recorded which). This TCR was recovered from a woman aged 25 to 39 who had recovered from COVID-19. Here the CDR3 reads CSVATGPNTIYF. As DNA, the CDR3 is TGCAGCGTCGCGACAGGACCAAACACCATATATTTT. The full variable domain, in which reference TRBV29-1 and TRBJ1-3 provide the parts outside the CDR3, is SAVISQKPSRDICQRGTSLTIQCQVDSQVTMMFWYRQQPGQSLTLIATANQGSEATYESGFVIDKFPISRPNLTFSTLTVSNMSPEDSSIYLCSVATGPNTIYFGEGSWLTVV.